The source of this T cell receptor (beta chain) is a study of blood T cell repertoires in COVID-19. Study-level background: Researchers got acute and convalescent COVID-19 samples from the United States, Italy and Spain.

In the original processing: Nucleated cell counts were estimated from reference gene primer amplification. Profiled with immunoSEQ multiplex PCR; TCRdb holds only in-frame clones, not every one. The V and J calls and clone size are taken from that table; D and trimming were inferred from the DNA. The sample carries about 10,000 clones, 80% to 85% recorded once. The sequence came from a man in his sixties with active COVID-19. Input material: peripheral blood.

CDR3 in DNA: TGTGCCAGCAGCTTTCGGACACCGGGTTCAGATACGCAGTATTTT. This translates into CASSFRTPGSDTQYF. The V gene is TRBV5-6, the J gene TRBJ2-3, with D tentatively TRBD1 (5 bases). The V gene lost 2 bases and the J gene lost 4 bases, with 14 bases spanning the gap. The CDR3 is 15 amino acids. CDR1 is SGHDT and CDR2 is YYEEEE in the germline V gene.